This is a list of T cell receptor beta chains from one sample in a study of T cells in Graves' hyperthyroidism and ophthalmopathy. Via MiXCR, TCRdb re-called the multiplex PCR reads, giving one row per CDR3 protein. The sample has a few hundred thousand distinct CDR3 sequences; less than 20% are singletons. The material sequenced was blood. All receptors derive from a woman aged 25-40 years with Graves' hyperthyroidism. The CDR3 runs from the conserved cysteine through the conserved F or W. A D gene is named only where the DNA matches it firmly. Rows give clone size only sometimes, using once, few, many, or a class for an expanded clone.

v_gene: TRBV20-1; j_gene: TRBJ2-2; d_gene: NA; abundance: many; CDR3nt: TGCAGTGCTAGAGATCCTAGTTCATCCGGGGAGCTGTTTTTT; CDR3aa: CSARDPSSSGELFF
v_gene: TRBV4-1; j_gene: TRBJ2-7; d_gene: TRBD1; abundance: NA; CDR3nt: TGCGCCACAGGGACAGGGAGAGGCTACGAGCAGTACTTC; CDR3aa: CATGTGRGYEQYF
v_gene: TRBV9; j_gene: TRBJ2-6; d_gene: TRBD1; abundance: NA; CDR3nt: TGTGCCAGCAGCGTAGAAGAAGGGACAGGAGTCGGGGCCAACGTCCTGACTTTC; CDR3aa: CASSVEEGTGVGANVLTF
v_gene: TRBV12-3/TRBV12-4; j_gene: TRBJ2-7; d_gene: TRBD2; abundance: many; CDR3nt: TGTGCCAGCAGTCTGGAACTAGCGGGAGAGGGTGAGCAGTACTTC; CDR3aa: CASSLELAGEGEQYF
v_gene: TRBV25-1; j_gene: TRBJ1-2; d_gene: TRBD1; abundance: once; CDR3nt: TGTGCCAGCAGTGTATCGGTCCCAGGGGGTAACTATGGCTACACCTTC; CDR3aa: CASSVSVPGGNYGYTF
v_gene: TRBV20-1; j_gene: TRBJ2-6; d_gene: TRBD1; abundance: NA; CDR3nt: TGCAGTGCTACTCGGGACAGAGCCTCTGGGGCCAACGTCCTGACTTTC; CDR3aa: CSATRDRASGANVLTF
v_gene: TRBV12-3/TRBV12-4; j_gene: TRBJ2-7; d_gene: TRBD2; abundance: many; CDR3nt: TGTGCCAGCAGTACCGGGACTAGCGGGATTATCCCCTACGAGCAGTACTTC; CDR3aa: CASSTGTSGIIPYEQYF
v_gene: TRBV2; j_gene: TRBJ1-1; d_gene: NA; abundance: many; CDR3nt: TGTGCCAGCAACGGGGCGGAAGCTTTCTTT; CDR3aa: CASNGAEAFF
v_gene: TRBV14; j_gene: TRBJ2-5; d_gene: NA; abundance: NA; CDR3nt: TGTGCCAGCAGCCACGGCGGCCTGGACCAGTACTTC; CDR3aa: CASSHGGLDQYF
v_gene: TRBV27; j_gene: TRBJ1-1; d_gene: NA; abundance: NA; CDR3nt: TGTGCCAGCAGTATAGGGGCGATGAACACTGAAGCTTTCTTT; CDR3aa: CASSIGAMNTEAFF
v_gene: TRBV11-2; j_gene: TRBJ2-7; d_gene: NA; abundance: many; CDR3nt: TGTGCCAGCAGCTTAGGGATGACAGAGACTTACGAGCAGTACTTC; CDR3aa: CASSLGMTETYEQYF
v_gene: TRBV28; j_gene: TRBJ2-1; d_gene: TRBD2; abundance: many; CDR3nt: TGTGCCAGCAGTGTTAGCGGGAGTGGCTACAATGAGCAGTTCTTC; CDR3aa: CASSVSGSGYNEQFF
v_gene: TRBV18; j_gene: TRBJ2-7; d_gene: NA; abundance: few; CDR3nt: TGTGCCAGCTCACCAAGGGACGGTGACTACGAGCAGTACTTC; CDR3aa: CASSPRDGDYEQYF
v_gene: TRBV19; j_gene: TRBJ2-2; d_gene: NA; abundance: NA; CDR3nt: TGTGCCAGTAGTATTCAGGGGACGAACACCGGGGAGCTGTTTTTT; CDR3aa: CASSIQGTNTGELFF
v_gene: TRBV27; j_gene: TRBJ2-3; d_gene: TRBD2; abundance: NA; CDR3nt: TGTGCCAGCAGTTTATATCCCTTGGGGGGGAGGATGACAGATACGCAGTATTTT; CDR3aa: CASSLYPLGGRMTDTQYF
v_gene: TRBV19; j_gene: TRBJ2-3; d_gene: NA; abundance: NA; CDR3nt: TGTGCCAGTAGTGAGAACAGGGAGTTGCCAGATACGCAGTATTTT; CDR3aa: CASSENRELPDTQYF
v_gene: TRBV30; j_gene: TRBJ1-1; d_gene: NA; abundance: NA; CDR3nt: TGTGCCTGGCGCCCCCTCCGGAACACTGAAGCTTTCTTT; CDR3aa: CAWRPLRNTEAFF
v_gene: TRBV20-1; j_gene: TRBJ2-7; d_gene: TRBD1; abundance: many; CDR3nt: TGCAGTGCTACGGACAGGGGGCGGTACGAGCAGTACTTC; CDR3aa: CSATDRGRYEQYF
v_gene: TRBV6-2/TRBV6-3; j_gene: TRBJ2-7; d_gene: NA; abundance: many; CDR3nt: TGTGCCAGCAGTTACCAGGCACTCTCCACTCCCTACGAGCAGTACTTC; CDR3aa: CASSYQALSTPYEQYF
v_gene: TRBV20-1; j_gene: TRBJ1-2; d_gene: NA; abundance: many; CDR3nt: TGCAGTGCTAGACGAGGGAACTATGGCTACACCTTC; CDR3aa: CSARRGNYGYTF
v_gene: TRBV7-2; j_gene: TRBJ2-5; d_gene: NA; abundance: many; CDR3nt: TGTGCCAGCAGATACGAAGAGACCCAGTACTTC; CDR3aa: CASRYEETQYF
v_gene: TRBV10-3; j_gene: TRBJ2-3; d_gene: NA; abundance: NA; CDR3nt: TGTGCCATCACTCCCCAAGCGGGCACAGATACGCAGTATTTT; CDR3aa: CAITPQAGTDTQYF
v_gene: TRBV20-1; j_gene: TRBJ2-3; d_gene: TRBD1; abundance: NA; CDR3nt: TGCAGTGCTAGAGGTCCAGGGGGCCGCGCAGATACGCAGTATTTT; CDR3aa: CSARGPGGRADTQYF
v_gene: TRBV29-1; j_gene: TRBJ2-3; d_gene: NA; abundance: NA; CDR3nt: TGCAGCGTGGAACATAGCACAGATACGCAGTATTTT; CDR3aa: CSVEHSTDTQYF
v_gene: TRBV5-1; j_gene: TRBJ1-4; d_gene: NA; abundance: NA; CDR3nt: TGCGCCAGCAGCTTGACCCTTAAGGAAAAACTGTTTTTT; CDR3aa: CASSLTLKEKLFF
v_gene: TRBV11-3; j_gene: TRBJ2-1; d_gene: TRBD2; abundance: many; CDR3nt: TGTGCCAGCAGCTTAGGCCGGACTAGCGGGAGGGACAATGAGCAGTTCTTC; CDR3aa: CASSLGRTSGRDNEQFF
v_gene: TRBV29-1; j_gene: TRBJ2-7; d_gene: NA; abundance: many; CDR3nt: TGCAGCACCGCCGAGGGGGGCGAGCAGTACTTC; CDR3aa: CSTAEGGEQYF
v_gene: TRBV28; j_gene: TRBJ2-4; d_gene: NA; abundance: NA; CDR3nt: TGTGCCAGCAGTTTATCGGCGCAAAACATTCAGTACTTC; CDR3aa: CASSLSAQNIQYF
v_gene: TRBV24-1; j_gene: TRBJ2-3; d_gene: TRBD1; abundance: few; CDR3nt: TGTGCCACCAGTGACAGGGGGCACCCAGATACGCAGTATTTT; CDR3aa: CATSDRGHPDTQYF
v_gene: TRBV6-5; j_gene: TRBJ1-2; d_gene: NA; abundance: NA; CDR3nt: TGTGCCAGCAGTTTTTCCCAGGGAGGCTACACCTTC; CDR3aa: CASSFSQGGYTF
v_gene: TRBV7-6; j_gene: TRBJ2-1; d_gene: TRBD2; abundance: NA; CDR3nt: TGTGCCAGCAGCTCCCGGACTAGCGGGATCTCCTACAATGAGCAGTTCTTC; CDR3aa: CASSSRTSGISYNEQFF
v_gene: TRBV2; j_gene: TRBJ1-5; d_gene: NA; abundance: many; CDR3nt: TGTGCCAGCAGTGAAATAGAAGTAGCCAATCAGCCCCAGCATTTT; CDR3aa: CASSEIEVANQPQHF
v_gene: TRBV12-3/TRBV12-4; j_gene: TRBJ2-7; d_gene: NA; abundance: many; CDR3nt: TGTGCCAGCAGTTTTTTAGTCAGTAACGAGCAGTACTTC; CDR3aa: CASSFLVSNEQYF
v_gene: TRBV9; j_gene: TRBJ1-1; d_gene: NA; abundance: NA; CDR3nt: TGTGCCAGCAGCGCGCGAGCATCCCTTAACACTGAAGCTTTCTTT; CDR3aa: CASSARASLNTEAFF
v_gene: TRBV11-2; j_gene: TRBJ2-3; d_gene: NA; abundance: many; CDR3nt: TGTGCCAGCAGCCCCATTAAGGCCACAGATACGCAGTATTTT; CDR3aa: CASSPIKATDTQYF
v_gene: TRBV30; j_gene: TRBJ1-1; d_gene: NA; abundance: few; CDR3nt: TGTGCCTGGAGTCCCAACAGGAACACTGAAGCTTTCTTT; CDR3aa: CAWSPNRNTEAFF
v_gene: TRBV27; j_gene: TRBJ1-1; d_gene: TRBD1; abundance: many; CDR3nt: TGTGCCAGCAGTTATCCGGGACAGATAAACACTGAAGCTTTCTTT; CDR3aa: CASSYPGQINTEAFF
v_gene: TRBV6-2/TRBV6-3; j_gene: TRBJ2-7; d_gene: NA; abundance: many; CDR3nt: TGTGCCAGCAGTTACGGGGGACCCTACGAGCAGTACTTC; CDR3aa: CASSYGGPYEQYF
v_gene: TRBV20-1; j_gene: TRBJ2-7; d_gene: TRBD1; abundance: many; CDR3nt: TGCAGTGCAAAAGGGCCCGGGACAGACTCCTACGAGCAGTACTTC; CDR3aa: CSAKGPGTDSYEQYF
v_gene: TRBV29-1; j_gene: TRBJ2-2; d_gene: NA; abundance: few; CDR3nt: TGCAGCGTTGAAACAGGCCAGCCCGGGGAGCTGTTTTTT; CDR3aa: CSVETGQPGELFF
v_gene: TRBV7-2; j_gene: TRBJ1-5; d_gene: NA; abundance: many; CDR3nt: TGTGCCAGCAGCTCAGGAGGTTATAGCAATCAGCCCCAGCATTTT; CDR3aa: CASSSGGYSNQPQHF
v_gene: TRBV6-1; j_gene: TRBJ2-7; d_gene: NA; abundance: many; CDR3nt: TGTGCCAGCAGCCTGGTGGGGACCCAGACCTACGAGCAGTACTTC; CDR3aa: CASSLVGTQTYEQYF
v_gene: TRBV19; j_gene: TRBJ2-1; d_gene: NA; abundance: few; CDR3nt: TGTGCCAGTAGTAACAACAGGGACCATGAGCAGTTCTTC; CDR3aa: CASSNNRDHEQFF
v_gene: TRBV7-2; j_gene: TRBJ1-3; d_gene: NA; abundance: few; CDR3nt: TGTGCCAGCAGCTCCCATAGCTCTGGAAACACCATATATTTT; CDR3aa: CASSSHSSGNTIYF
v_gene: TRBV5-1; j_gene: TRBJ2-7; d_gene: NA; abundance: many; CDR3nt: TGCGCCAGCAGCTTCCTACCCGACGGATCCTACGAGCAGTACTTC; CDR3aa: CASSFLPDGSYEQYF
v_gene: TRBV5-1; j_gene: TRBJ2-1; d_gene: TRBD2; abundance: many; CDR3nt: TGCGCCAGCAGTCGGACTAGCGGCTTCAATGAGCAGTTCTTC; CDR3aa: CASSRTSGFNEQFF
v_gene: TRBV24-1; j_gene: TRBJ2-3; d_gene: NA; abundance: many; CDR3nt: TGTGCCACCAGTCGTGTTGCAGATACGCAGTATTTT; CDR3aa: CATSRVADTQYF
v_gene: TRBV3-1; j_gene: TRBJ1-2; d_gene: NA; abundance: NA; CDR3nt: TGTGCCAGCAGCCAAGAGGCAACTTATTCTGGCTACACCTTC; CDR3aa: CASSQEATYSGYTF
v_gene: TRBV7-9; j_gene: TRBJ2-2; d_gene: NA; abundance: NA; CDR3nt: TGTGCCAGCAGCCCGAAGGTCAAAATCGGGGAGCTGTTTTTT; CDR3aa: CASSPKVKIGELFF
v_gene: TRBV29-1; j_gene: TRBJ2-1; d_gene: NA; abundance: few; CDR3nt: TGCAGCGTGCGATTTGGGTATGAGCAGTTCTTC; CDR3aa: CSVRFGYEQFF
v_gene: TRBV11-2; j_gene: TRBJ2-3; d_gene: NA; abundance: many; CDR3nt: TGTGCCAGCAGCTTATTTATGGGGGGTAGTACAGATACGCAGTATTTT; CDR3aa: CASSLFMGGSTDTQYF
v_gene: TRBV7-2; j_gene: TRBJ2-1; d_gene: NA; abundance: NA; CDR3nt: TGTGCCAGCAGCTTAGCAAGGCACGAAGGCAATGAGCAGTTCTTC; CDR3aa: CASSLARHEGNEQFF